A single sample is the source of the 22 T cell receptor beta chains below, sequenced in a study of blood T cell repertoires in COVID-19. Measured with immunoSEQ multiplex PCR; TCRdb has only the in-frame clones, and not every one. The table includes around 170,000 clones, roughly 90% detected once. What was sequenced was peripheral blood. Receptor source: a man aged 50 or older with acute or convalescent COVID-19.

This chain links TRBV7-9 with TRBJ1-3; maybe TRBD1 (5 bases). This CDR3 has 17 amino acids. Looked up from germline, CDR1 is SEHNR and CDR2 is FQNEAQ (reference sequence). Trimming pared 1 base from V and 4 bases from J, leaving 17 bases between. Here the CDR3 DNA reads TGTGCCAGCAGCTTAGGCTCAGGGCGGCTTACGGGAAACACCATATATTTT. This codes for CASSLGSGRLTGNTIYF.

The count of this clone is one. The CDR3 reads CASTQNTEAFF. CDR3 nucleotide sequence: TGTGCCAGCACCCAGAACACTGAAGCTTTCTTT. The chain carries TRBV12-3 or TRBV12-4 and TRBJ1-1; D unresolved. The CDR3 is made up of 11 amino acids. V was shortened by 7 bases and J by 1 base, with 4 bases between the two germline ends.

This sequence joins TRBV28 and TRBJ1-5; a weak D match, TRBD1 (5 bases). Trimming shortened V by 3 bases and J by 2 bases, and 11 bases separated the two germline ends. CDR3 size: 15 residues. The germline CDR1 and CDR2 sequences are MDHEN and SYDVKM. The CDR3 region is CASSLGGIGNQPQHF. In DNA form, the CDR3 reads TGTGCCAGCAGTTTGGGGGGGATTGGCAATCAGCCCCAGCATTTT.

This chain connects TRBV14 to TRBJ1-1; 8 nucleotides line up with TRBD1. The ends lost 5 bases at V and 10 bases at J; junction bases unmatched: 15. The CDR3 covers 15 residues. Germline V CDR1 and CDR2: SGHDN, FVKESK. CDR3 in amino acids: CASSSNRGSVARAFF. Written as DNA, the CDR3 is TGTGCCAGCAGCAGTAACAGGGGGAGTGTCGCCCGAGCTTTCTTT.

The chain employs TRBV7-9 and TRBJ2-7; 11 nucleotides match TRBD2. Germline assignment: CDR1 SEHNR and CDR2 FQNEAQ (reference sequence). Unmatched junction bases numbered 8, after V lost 5 bases and J lost 5 bases. The CDR3 runs 15 residues. CDR3 DNA: TGTGCCAGCAGCGACGGACTAGCGGGTGGCGACGAGCAGTACTTC. The encoded protein is CASSDGLAGGDEQYF.

Written as DNA, the CDR3 is TGTGCCAGCAGCTTAGAACAGGGGGCGAGTTACAATGAGCAGTTCTTC. As protein: CASSLEQGASYNEQFF. V and J are TRBV7-6 and TRBJ2-1, with 9 bases aligning to TRBD1. CDR1 is SGHVS and CDR2 is FNYEAQ in the germline V gene. The CDR3 consists of 16 residues. J lost 4 bases, V lost 1 base, and 5 bases had no gene match.

This chain's CDR3 is CAWSFNQETQYF. CDR3 bases: TGTGCCTGGAGTTTCAACCAAGAGACCCAGTACTTC. The genes are TRBV30 and TRBJ2-5; D not certain. V lost 2 bases to trimming and J lost 0 bases, with 4 bases between them. The CDR3 extends over 12 amino acids. Germline V gene sequence: CDR1 GTSNPN, CDR2 SVGIG (reference sequence).

The CDR3 spells CASSESVPAGELFF. In DNA, the CDR3 is TGTGCCAGCAGTGAAAGCGTCCCCGCCGGGGAGCTGTTTTTT. The rearrangement links TRBV6-1 to TRBJ2-2; D not resolved. This CDR3 is 14 amino acids long. CDR1 is MNHNS and CDR2 is SASEGT in the germline V gene. The V end lost 2 bases, the J end lost 6 bases, and 10 bases lay between the germline ends.

The rearrangement links TRBV5-4 to TRBJ1-1, with D unclear. Germline V gives CDR1 SGHNT, CDR2 YYREEE (reference sequence). The CDR3 sequence is 14 residues long. V dropped 4 bases and J dropped 1 base, with 11 bases sitting between them. DNA of the CDR3: TGTGCCAGCAGCCGAGATTCGGGGAACACTGAAGCTTTCTTT. It yields the protein CASSRDSGNTEAFF.

The chain has TRBV4-3 and TRBJ2-2; 9 bases line up with TRBD2. This CDR3 has 17 residues. Trimming at V came to 0 bases and at J to 6 bases, leaving 8 bases not matched to a gene. From germline, CDR1 is LGHNA and CDR2 YSLEER. The CDR3 region has the DNA TGCGCCAGCAGCCAAGACCTCTTGCGGGGGGGCCCCGGGGAGCTGTTTTTT. This gives the protein CASSQDLLRGGPGELFF.

V is TRBV5-1 and J is TRBJ2-1; 11 nucleotides match TRBD2. Looked up from germline, CDR1 is SGHRS and CDR2 is YFSETQ. The CDR3 sequence is 15 residues long. Trimming took 4 bases from V and 4 from J; bases not matched to a gene: 4. The CDR3 protein is CASSPLAGGYNEQFF. The CDR3 DNA sequence: TGCGCCAGCAGCCCCCTAGCGGGGGGTTACAATGAGCAGTTCTTC.

The chain has TRBV20-1 and TRBJ2-4, with D possibly being TRBD1 (5 bases). This CDR3 has 15 residues. Trimming stripped 3 bases from V and 0 bases from J, with 12 bases between. Germline V gene sequence: CDR1 DFQATT, CDR2 SNEGSKA (reference sequence). The CDR3 DNA is TGCAGTGCTAGTAGACAGAGATTAGCCAAAAACATTCAGTACTTC. This sequence encodes CSASRQRLAKNIQYF.

The rearrangement links TRBV6-2 or TRBV6-3 to TRBJ2-3; D is possibly TRBD2 (6 bases). The CDR3 is made up of 16 amino acids. Germline V gene lookup returns CDR1 MNHEY and CDR2 SVGEGT. Deletions cut 4 bases from V and 2 bases from J, with 16 bases between. The CDR3 is CASSSPRVAVTDTQYF. The CDR3 DNA is TGTGCCAGCAGTTCCCCTCGGGTAGCGGTCACAGATACGCAGTATTTT.

The chain employs TRBV27 and TRBJ2-5; D may be TRBD2 (5 bases). Germline V gene lookup returns CDR1 MNHEY and CDR2 SMNVEV (reference sequence). Trimming left V 4 bases short and J 2 bases short, with 8 bases between. This CDR3 spans 13 amino acids. CDR3 residues: CASSWSGQETQYF. CDR3 DNA sequence: TGTGCCAGCAGTTGGAGCGGTCAAGAGACCCAGTACTTC.

This rearrangement joins TRBV6-6 to TRBJ2-1, with 10 nucleotides matching TRBD2. The V gene end was trimmed by 7 bases and the J gene end by 5 bases; junction bases not matched to a gene: 8. In germline, CDR1 is MNHNY, CDR2 SVGAGI (reference sequence). This CDR3 spans 15 amino acids. This CDR3 reads CASNNKLAGNNEQFF. Here the CDR3 DNA reads TGTGCCAGCAATAATAAACTAGCGGGAAACAATGAGCAGTTCTTC.

The rearrangement joins TRBV4-1 to TRBJ2-3; 10 bases fit TRBD2. There are 14 residues in the CDR3. V trimming: 1 base; J trimming: 6 bases; junction bases outside the gene matches: 1. CDR1 and CDR2 (germline): MGHRA, YSYEKL. CDR3 nucleotide sequence: TGCGCCAGCAGCCAAGGACTAGCGGGCGATACGCAGTATTTT. Residues: CASSQGLAGDTQYF.

V gene TRBV29-1 combines with J gene TRBJ2-7; 7 positions match TRBD2. The germline V gene has CDR1 SQVTM and CDR2 ANQGSEA. Germline trimming cut 4 bases from V and 2 bases from J; bases unmatched to any gene: 14. The CDR3 consists of 16 residues. In DNA form, the CDR3 reads TGCAGCGTTGGGCCTTTTAGGGCGGGAGCCCCCTACGAGCAGTACTTC. It yields the protein CSVGPFRAGAPYEQYF.

In its sample, this clone was seen once. The chain links TRBV11-3 to TRBJ2-1; 10 bases align to TRBD2. Germline loops: CDR1 SGHNT, CDR2 YENEEA. V gave up 2 bases and J gave up 4 bases; unmatched junction bases: 5. The CDR3 has 16 residues. The CDR3 loop reads CASSLTSGTLYNEQFF. CDR3 DNA: TGTGCCAGCAGCTTAACTAGCGGGACTTTATACAATGAGCAGTTCTTC.

This clone was counted a few times. The rearrangement uses TRBV2 and TRBJ2-7, with D possibly TRBD2 on 6 matching bases. This CDR3 is 13 amino acids long. CDR1 is SNHLY, CDR2 FYNNEI, per germline. The V and J ends lost 5 bases and 7 bases respectively, with 15 bases between them. The CDR3 DNA sequence: TGTGCCAGCAGTTACACTAGCCGAGCGGAGCAGTACGTC. This gives the protein CASSYTSRAEQYV.

The chain uses TRBV28 and TRBJ2-4; weak D call: TRBD2 (5 bases). V gave up 6 bases and J gave up 4 bases, with 13 bases separating them. The CDR3 covers 14 residues. Germline CDR1 MDHEN, CDR2 SYDVKM. The CDR3 DNA reads as TGTGCCAGCAGGTCCTCGGGGATGAAAAACATTCAGTACTTC. Amino acid sequence: CASRSSGMKNIQYF.

J is TRBJ2-1 and V is TRBV4-2; 10 positions agree with TRBD2. With 3 bases clipped from V and 8 bases from J, the junction kept 4 bases outside the gene matches. The CDR3 extends over 14 amino acids. Germline V lookup: CDR1 LGHNA, CDR2 YNFKEQ. CDR3 in amino acids: CASSQGLAKDEQFF. The DNA of the CDR3 is TGTGCCAGCAGCCAGGGACTAGCGAAAGATGAGCAGTTCTTC.

Of note for this clone: At one of its ends the junction is not consistent with the germline gene, which may arise from a read error. The rearrangement joins TRBV7-7 to TRBJ2-2; 9 nucleotides line up with TRBD1. The V gene's germline CDR1 is SSHAT and CDR2 FNYEAQ (reference sequence). The CDR3 runs to 15 residues. The CDR3 DNA follows: TGTGCTAGCAGCTTGGGGACAGGGTATACCGGGGAGCTGTTTTTT. Protein sequence: CASSLGTGYTGELFF. The complete variable domain, with remaining parts taken from reference TRBV7-7 and TRBJ2-2, reads GAGVSQSPRYKVTKRGQDVTLRCDPISSHATLYWYQQALGQGPEFLTYFNYEAQPDKSGLPSDRFSAERPEGSISTLTIQRTEQRDSAMYRCASSLGTGYTGELFFGEGSRLTVL.